The 4 T cell receptor beta chains in this list originate from one sample, sequenced in a study of T cell responses to AZD1222 COVID-19 vaccine. Clones were sequenced by immunoSEQ multiplex PCR, and TCRdb holds only the in-frame ones, with some missing. The sample gives 150,000 or so clones, around 93% of which show up once; 3% to 4% is in the top ten. Here the sequenced sample was peripheral blood, taken 28 days after the second AZD1222 dose. These receptors were obtained from an adult who received the AZD1222 COVID-19 vaccine.

The rearrangement links TRBV19 to TRBJ1-1, with D possibly being TRBD1 (6 bases). Germline CDR1 is LNHDA and CDR2 is SQIVND (reference sequence). The CDR3 extends over 19 amino acids. V lost 4 bases and J 3 bases, leaving 27 bases between the germline ends. The CDR3 protein is CASSTRPRGGAWSYTEAFF. CDR3 in DNA: TGTGCCAGTAGTACCCGCCCGAGGGGGGGCGCCTGGTCGTACACTGAAGCTTTCTTT.

V and J are TRBV19 and TRBJ2-7, with a tentative D call TRBD1 (5 bases). Germline V gene lookup returns CDR1 LNHDA and CDR2 SQIVND (reference sequence). The V and J ends lost 6 bases and 2 bases respectively, with 11 bases between them. This CDR3 spans 13 amino acids. The DNA of the CDR3 is TGTGCCAGTAGAGGGGTTAGTGCCTACGAGCAGTACTTC. Protein product: CASRGVSAYEQYF.

The V call is TRBV19, the J call TRBJ1-6; D not resolved. The V and J ends lost 7 bases and 7 bases respectively, with 14 bases between them. CDR3 length: 14 residues. Per the germline V gene, CDR1 is LNHDA and CDR2 is SQIVND (reference sequence). The chain's CDR3 is CASTGGRFNSPLHF. CDR3 DNA: TGTGCCAGTACGGGAGGCAGGTTCAATTCACCCCTCCACTTT. Full variable domain (rest looked up from reference TRBV19 and TRBJ1-6): DGGITQSPKYLFRKEGQNVTLSCEQNLNHDAMYWYRQDPGQGLRLIYYSQIVNDFQKGDIAEGYSVSREKKESFPLTVTSAQKNPTAFYLCASTGGRFNSPLHFGNGTRLTVT.

The gene calls are TRBV28 and TRBJ2-6; possibly TRBD2 for D (6 bases). Germline CDR1 and CDR2: MDHEN and SYDVKM. The CDR3 covers 15 residues. Trimming took off 5 bases at V and 2 bases at J, with 10 bases between the two ends. The CDR3 sequence: CASSPTGAGANVLTF. The DNA of the CDR3 is TGTGCCAGCAGTCCCACGGGGGCTGGGGCCAACGTCCTGACTTTC.